The rows below give T cell receptor beta chains drawn from one sample of a study of control samples from healthy donors and cancer patients. The data were produced by immunoSEQ multiplex PCR, yet TCRdb's version contains in-frame clones alone and is incomplete. The table records roughly 100,000 clones, around 92% of them present only once. The sequenced material came from blood. These receptors all stem from a woman aged 18-29 years in good health. Both conserved end residues are part of each CDR3. D genes are given only for firm matches. Size tells how often a clone was seen (once, few, many) or the class of an expanded clone, and some rows leave it out.

len: 13; v_gene: TRBV19; j_gene: TRBJ1-1; d_gene: NA; abundance: NA; CDR3nt: TGTGCCAGTAGTGGGACGGGCGAGGCTGAAGCTTTCTTT; CDR3aa: CASSGTGEAEAFF
len: 15; v_gene: TRBV5-1; j_gene: TRBJ2-3; d_gene: TRBD1; abundance: NA; CDR3nt: TGCGCCAGCAGCTCCCGACAGGGGATCACAGATACGCAGTATTTT; CDR3aa: CASSSRQGITDTQYF
len: 10; v_gene: TRBV7-9; j_gene: TRBJ1-4; d_gene: NA; abundance: NA; CDR3nt: TGTGCCAGCTCCGGCGAAAAACTGTTTTTT; CDR3aa: CASSGEKLFF
len: 14; v_gene: TRBV30; j_gene: TRBJ1-3; d_gene: NA; abundance: NA; CDR3nt: TGTGCCGGCGCCCCCTCCTGGGCTGGAAACACCATATATTTT; CDR3aa: CAGAPSWAGNTIYF
len: 14; v_gene: TRBV19; j_gene: TRBJ1-1; d_gene: TRBD1; abundance: NA; CDR3nt: TGTGCCAGTAGTTTACAGGGGGTACGGACTGAAGCTTTCTTT; CDR3aa: CASSLQGVRTEAFF
len: 12; v_gene: TRBV30; j_gene: TRBJ1-1; d_gene: NA; abundance: NA; CDR3nt: TGTGCCTGGAGTGACACCGGGGCCGAAGCTTTCTTT; CDR3aa: CAWSDTGAEAFF
len: 17; v_gene: TRBV11-3; j_gene: TRBJ1-1; d_gene: NA; abundance: once; CDR3nt: TGTGCCAGCAGCTTTATGCCTTTCAAGGGGGGTTGGACTGAAGCTTTCTTT; CDR3aa: CASSFMPFKGGWTEAFF
len: 13; v_gene: TRBV18; j_gene: TRBJ2-3; d_gene: NA; abundance: NA; CDR3nt: TGTGCCAGCTCACCACGGGGTGCAGATACGCAGTATTTT; CDR3aa: CASSPRGADTQYF
len: 16; v_gene: TRBV7-2; j_gene: TRBJ2-3; d_gene: NA; abundance: NA; CDR3nt: TGTGCCAGCAGCCCCTCCCCCAGGTGGAGCACAGATACGCAGTATTTT; CDR3aa: CASSPSPRWSTDTQYF
len: 14; v_gene: TRBV3-1/TRBV3-2; j_gene: TRBJ2-5; d_gene: TRBD2; abundance: NA; CDR3nt: TGTGCCAGCAGCCCCACCCCCAGCGGGACTAGCCCTTACTTC; CDR3aa: CASSPTPSGTSPYF
len: 16; v_gene: TRBV19; j_gene: TRBJ1-2; d_gene: TRBD1; abundance: NA; CDR3nt: TGTGCCAGTAGTAGTGGACGCAGGGGGATGGACTATGGCTACACCTTC; CDR3aa: CASSSGRRGMDYGYTF
len: 12; v_gene: TRBV29-1; j_gene: TRBJ2-5; d_gene: NA; abundance: NA; CDR3nt: TGCAGCGTTGAGAACTTCCAAGAGACCCAGTACTTC; CDR3aa: CSVENFQETQYF
len: 10; v_gene: TRBV29-1; j_gene: TRBJ2-7; d_gene: NA; abundance: NA; CDR3nt: TGCAGCGTTCGCGACTACGAGCAGTACTTC; CDR3aa: CSVRDYEQYF
len: 13; v_gene: TRBV7-2; j_gene: TRBJ1-2; d_gene: NA; abundance: NA; CDR3nt: TGTGCCAGCAGCTTAGCAGGGAACTATGGCTACACCTTC; CDR3aa: CASSLAGNYGYTF
len: 15; v_gene: TRBV5-8; j_gene: TRBJ1-5; d_gene: NA; abundance: NA; CDR3nt: TGTGCCAGCAGCTTGATGGGGGGCCCCAATCAGCCCCAGCATTTT; CDR3aa: CASSLMGGPNQPQHF
len: 18; v_gene: TRBV30; j_gene: TRBJ1-6; d_gene: NA; abundance: NA; CDR3nt: TGTGCCTGGAGTGATAGTATATTTTGGGCCGAGGGTGGTTCACCCCTCCACTTT; CDR3aa: CAWSDSIFWAEGGSPLHF
len: 16; v_gene: TRBV4-3; j_gene: TRBJ2-1; d_gene: NA; abundance: NA; CDR3nt: TGCGCCAGCAGCCACTCCCGGGACCGCGCGAGTTATGAGCAGTTCTTC; CDR3aa: CASSHSRDRASYEQFF
len: 13; v_gene: TRBV5-4; j_gene: TRBJ2-5; d_gene: TRBD2; abundance: NA; CDR3nt: TGTGCCATGGAGCGGGGCGACCAAGAGACCCAGTACTTC; CDR3aa: CAMERGDQETQYF
len: 13; v_gene: TRBV5-5; j_gene: TRBJ2-7; d_gene: TRBD1; abundance: NA; CDR3nt: TGTGCCAGCAGTTGGGGACAGGTTTACGAGCAGTACTTC; CDR3aa: CASSWGQVYEQYF
len: 13; v_gene: TRBV7-2; j_gene: TRBJ2-1; d_gene: NA; abundance: NA; CDR3nt: TGTGCCAGCAGCCAAGGCCGTTACAATGAGCAGTTCTTC; CDR3aa: CASSQGRYNEQFF
len: 14; v_gene: TRBV2; j_gene: TRBJ1-2; d_gene: NA; abundance: NA; CDR3nt: TGTGCCAGCAGTGACCGGGGGGAGAGTTATGGCTACACCTTC; CDR3aa: CASSDRGESYGYTF
len: 14; v_gene: TRBV2; j_gene: TRBJ1-5; d_gene: NA; abundance: NA; CDR3nt: TGTGCCAGCAGTAGTACAGGGAGCAATCAGCCCCAGCATTTT; CDR3aa: CASSSTGSNQPQHF
len: 19; v_gene: TRBV7-2; j_gene: TRBJ1-6; d_gene: TRBD1; abundance: NA; CDR3nt: TGTGCCAGCAGCTTAGAAGGTCCGTGGACAGGGACATATAATTCACCCCTCCACTTT; CDR3aa: CASSLEGPWTGTYNSPLHF
len: 14; v_gene: TRBV30; j_gene: TRBJ1-3; d_gene: NA; abundance: NA; CDR3nt: TGTGCCTGGAGTGGACAGACCTCTGGAAACACCATATATTTT; CDR3aa: CAWSGQTSGNTIYF
len: 17; v_gene: TRBV5-4; j_gene: TRBJ1-2; d_gene: NA; abundance: NA; CDR3nt: TGTGCCAGCAGTAGCTTCTATCACAGGGCTTTCTCCTATGGCTACACCTTC; CDR3aa: CASSSFYHRAFSYGYTF
len: 18; v_gene: TRBV4-2; j_gene: TRBJ1-2; d_gene: NA; abundance: NA; CDR3nt: TGTGCCAGCAGCCAAGACCGAGACGCCGGACAGCCCCACTATGGCTACACCTTC; CDR3aa: CASSQDRDAGQPHYGYTF
len: 17; v_gene: TRBV19; j_gene: TRBJ1-5; d_gene: NA; abundance: NA; CDR3nt: TGTGCCAGTACCCAATCTAGGCAGACTTTTAGCAATCAGCCCCAGCATTTT; CDR3aa: CASTQSRQTFSNQPQHF